This paragraph reports one T cell receptor (beta chain). Its antigen remains undetermined. One base away there is no much larger clone; base qualities are not given. The same CDR3 also results from other DNA sequences found in this sample. Using the deep immunoSEQ assay, multiplex PCR amplified TCR CDR3 regions from genomic DNA. Genomic DNA extracted from each cell subset was distributed evenly over all wells of several immunoSEQ 96-well plates, and each plate served as one replicate. For sorted subsets, around 200 ng genomic DNA, equal to about 30,000 T cell genomes, was loaded into each replicate PCR. Purified libraries were measured with a Qubit 3.0 fluorometer, size-checked on a Bioanalyzer 2100, and measured again with the KAPA Library Quantification kit. A separate single-read 150-cycle Illumina NextSeq 550 flow cell was used to sequence each immunoSEQ 96-well plate. The authors processed their data as follows. The immunoSEQ output contained only junctional sequences without quality scores, so filtering could not match that applied to full-length reads. Sequences were annotated with PyIR, a Python wrapper for IgBLAST v1.9, and V/J genes and CDR3 were assigned using IMGT germline references. Reads were removed for weak V/J assignments (E-value above 1e-6), missing CDR3, stop codons, out-of-frame junctions, or ambiguous translated residues. V3J clonotypes were defined by identical inferred V gene, J gene, and CDR3 amino acid sequence. To compute the percentage overlap between repertoires, the number of shared unique clonotypes was divided by the size of the smaller repertoire. Three approaches were used to assess repertoire richness: RTK rarefaction, the Chao1 estimator, and Recon v2.1 estimates of unobserved clonotypes. Generation probabilities for all TCRbeta clonotypes obtained by the gDNA method from a handful of donors were computed using OLGA. What TCRdb holds here is the immuneACCESS table cut down to in-frame rearrangements. Part of the clones is not present; checked against another copy, under half of the missing clones reflect an unresolved V gene, and the others are unexplained. V, J and clone size derive from that table, while D and trimming were established from the DNA sequence. The sample includes approximately 2.1 million clones, with over 85% observed a single time. Under 0.45% of the sample belongs to the ten largest clones.

The donors were healthy, HIV-negative adults with no recently reported acute infections or vaccinations. Every donor was a Caucasian adult living in Nashville, Tennessee, USA. CD4+ T cells were enriched by magnetic negative selection; naive cells were then positively selected on CD45RA, and the negative fraction formed the memory subset. Blood was obtained by leukapheresis, after which PBMCs were separated by Ficoll-Histopaque density gradient centrifugation and cryopreserved in liquid nitrogen vapor phase. Purity and quantity of every magnetically sorted T cell population were checked by analytical flow cytometry. Each sorted fraction had its genomic DNA isolated and then quantified by UV absorbance on a Nanodrop 2000c. The data derive from a study of shared clonotypes between healthy human individuals (dated by TCRdb to the early 2020s). For the study in its entirety: The cohort included a few men and two women between 18 and 49 years of age. To increase sequencing depth and limit assay-specific biases, different laboratories used diverse techniques to prepare libraries and sequence TCR repertoires. For each donor, CD4 naive and CD4 memory were each run on three plates, CD8 naive on two plates, and CD8 memory on one plate. To estimate repertoire size and how much clonotype sharing occurs between individuals, the study deeply sequenced the blood TCR repertoires of a handful of healthy adults. Each donor's leukapheresis produced roughly between about 0.9 and 9.5 billion PBMCs. General study outcomes and caveats: Because the study included only a small number of donors, the genetic and exposure-history diversity represented was limited. Sampling was limited to blood, and TCR repertoires in tissue likely differ from TCR repertoires in blood. Across a few donors, 4.5% to 6.5% of naive CD4, roughly 3.4% of naive CD8, approximately 2.5% of memory CD4, and under 0.45% of memory CD8 clonotypes were shared. Rarefaction of sorted-subset datasets indicated incomplete sequencing despite the large sequencing depth. Naive subsets generally had larger estimated clonotype richness than memory subsets. Compared with non-shared clonotypes, clonotypes shared by all four sorted-subset donors had higher generation probabilities. Pairwise subsampling indicated that sequencing depth was expected to affect the degree of clonotype sharing among donors.

Trimming accounts for 6 bases at V and 7 bases at J, while the number of junction bases matched to no gene is 3. Inclusive of the bounding cysteine and phenylalanine, the CDR3 is 13 residues long. Only CDR3 DNA is held: 39 bases, read in frame from base 1. The germline V gene gives CDR1 as MNHNS and CDR2 as SASEGT. The sample comprised naive CD4+ T cells from PBMCs. Interpreted using the paper, the cell subset or site label stands for: CD45RA+ positively selected. The V and J segments used are TRBV6-1 and TRBJ1-5, with 10 bases matching TRBD1. This TCR derives from a man between 18 and 35 years old in good health. Some clones in this sample may be carry-over from other donors' samples. The base sequence is TGTGCCAGCAGCCGACAGGGGGCCCAGCCCCAGCATTTT. Its protein reads: CASSRQGAQPQHF.